This passage covers 26 T cell receptor beta chains from one sample sequenced in a study of T cell responses to AZD1222 COVID-19 vaccine (TCRdb year 2021). The library was prepared using the immunoSEQ multiplex PCR assay. Held by TCRdb, this immuneACCESS table contains in-frame sequences only and omits some clones. Under half of the omission traces to an unresolved V gene where checked; the cause of the rest is unknown. For this sample there are some 110,000 clones; roughly nine tenths appear just once. The ten biggest clones cover roughly 4.2% of the sample. According to the study, the label for this sample's time point signals: baseline before first vaccination. The specimen was peripheral blood, collected on day 0 of AZD1222 vaccination. These receptor sequences come from an adult in good health.

The J gene is TRBJ1-2, the V gene TRBV3-1 (or the pseudogene TRBV3-2); D may be TRBD1 (5 bases). The germline V gene encodes CDR1 LGHDT and CDR2 YNNKEL (reference sequence). There are 13 residues in the CDR3. Trimming took off 3 bases at V and 6 bases at J, with 11 bases between the two ends. CDR3 in DNA: TGTGCCAGCAGCCACCAGGGCCCCAATGGCTACACCTTC. Protein sequence: CASSHQGPNGYTF.

The chain recombines TRBV15 with TRBJ1-4, with TRBD1 matching over 7 bases. V was pared by 0 bases and J by 17 bases, with 9 bases of the junction left unmatched. The CDR3 contains 13 residues. The V gene's germline CDR1 is LNHNV and CDR2 YYDKDF (reference sequence). The CDR3 bases are TGTGCCACCAGCAGAGATCCCGGGACAGATACCTTTTTT. This encodes CATSRDPGTDTFF.

Turning to this clone: The conserved final phenylalanine or tryptophan is absent from the CDR3, which likely points to a read error. The DNA is omitted, as the CDR3 cannot be located on it reliably, and the CDR3 follows TCRdb's listing. The gene calls are TRBV4-1 and TRBJ2-7; whether TRBD1, the table's D call, matches the DNA was not checked. Germline CDR1 and CDR2: MGHRA and YSYEKL. The CDR3 is 12 residues long, counting both termini. This chain's CDR3 is CASSPLWAETQS.

This clone has just one count. The chain combines TRBV29-1 with TRBJ1-1; 7 bases are a match to TRBD1. Trimming took 3 bases from V and 6 from J; bases not matched to a gene: 7. The CDR3 covers 13 residues. The V gene's germline CDR1 is SQVTM and CDR2 ANQGSEA. The CDR3 bases are TGCAGCGTTGACAAGGGGGCGAGGTCTGAAGCTTTCTTT. Translating gives CSVDKGARSEAFF.

The chain has TRBV30 and TRBJ1-1; 7 positions agree with TRBD1. The CDR3 loop spans 12 amino acids. Germline trimming cut 0 bases from V and 10 bases from J; bases unmatched to any gene: 5. Germline values: CDR1 GTSNPN, CDR2 SVGIG (reference sequence). This chain's CDR3 is CAWSVYQGVAFF. CDR3 DNA sequence: TGTGCCTGGAGTGTATATCAGGGGGTAGCTTTCTTT.

The V gene is TRBV10-3, the J gene TRBJ1-2; no firm D call. Trimming stripped 0 bases from V and 4 bases from J, with 12 bases between. The CDR3 has 15 amino acids. Germline V CDR1 and CDR2: ENHRY, SYGVKD. The CDR3 nucleotides are TGTGCCATCAGTGAGTCCGGTGGGTCTCGCTATGGCTACACCTTC. This encodes CAISESGGSRYGYTF.

This sequence joins TRBV6-1 and TRBJ2-7; perhaps TRBD1 as D (6 bases). Trimming stripped 1 base from V and 12 bases from J, with 13 bases between. The germline V gene has CDR1 MNHNS and CDR2 SASEGT. This CDR3 comprises 12 residues. CDR3 DNA sequence: TGTGCCAGCAGTGAAGACGGCAGGGGTCGGTACTTC. Amino acids: CASSEDGRGRYF.

The CDR3 DNA reads TGCGCCAGCAGCTTGAGAGACAGGGAAGGCTACACCTTC. It translates to CASSLRDREGYTF. V is TRBV5-1 and J is TRBJ1-2, with TRBD1 matching over 7 bases. The length of the CDR3 is 13 residues. Trimming removed 1 base from V and 8 bases from J; junction bases left unmatched: 5. Germline-derived CDR1 and CDR2 are SGHRS and YFSETQ.

V gene TRBV28 combines with J gene TRBJ2-7, with 9 nucleotides matching TRBD1. The V and J ends lost 5 bases and 6 bases, in that order; junction bases with no gene match: 11. The CDR3 spans 15 residues. Looked up from germline, CDR1 is MDHEN and CDR2 is SYDVKM. CDR3 sequence reads: CASSMTGTGWLEQYF. CDR3 nucleotides: TGTGCCAGCAGTATGACCGGGACAGGGTGGCTCGAGCAGTACTTC.

This chain joins TRBV7-2 and TRBJ2-7, with a possible D match to TRBD1 (5 bases). The length of the CDR3 is 14 residues. V lost 5 bases to trimming and J lost 4 bases, with 15 bases between them. Germline values: CDR1 SGHTA, CDR2 FQGNSA. The CDR3 sequence: CASSADSNRYEQYF. The CDR3 DNA follows: TGTGCCAGCAGCGCCGACAGTAATAGGTACGAGCAGTACTTC.

The J gene is TRBJ2-2, the V gene TRBV6-2 or TRBV6-3; D is possibly TRBD1 (6 bases). V was clipped by 6 bases and J by 0 bases, with 14 bases between them. The CDR3 totals 16 residues. Germline V gene lookup returns CDR1 MNHEY and CDR2 SVGEGT. In DNA, the CDR3 is TGTGCCAGCAGCCAATCGACAGGTTCGAACACCGGGGAGCTGTTTTTT. Protein sequence: CASSQSTGSNTGELFF.

The genes are TRBV6-2 or TRBV6-3 and TRBJ2-6, with D possibly matching TRBD2 (5 bases). The V gene lost 2 bases and the J gene lost 0 bases, with 20 bases spanning the gap. The germline V gene encodes CDR1 MNHEY and CDR2 SVGEGT. This CDR3 is built from 20 residues. The CDR3 sequence is CASSYEAGSIGSSGANVLTF. CDR3 sequence (DNA): TGTGCCAGCAGTTACGAGGCGGGCAGCATTGGAAGCTCTGGGGCCAACGTCCTGACTTTC.

This chain connects TRBV28 to TRBJ1-2; D is uncertain. Deletions cut 6 bases from V and 4 bases from J, with 9 bases between. Germline V CDR1 and CDR2: MDHEN, SYDVKM. The CDR3 runs 12 residues. This CDR3 reads CASRPRTYGYTF. In nucleotides, the CDR3 is TGTGCCAGCAGACCCCGAACCTATGGCTACACCTTC.

The chain employs TRBV5-1 and TRBJ2-7; D is undetermined. The V gene's germline CDR1 is SGHRS and CDR2 YFSETQ. The CDR3 length is 11 residues. V was trimmed by 10 bases and J by 5 bases, leaving 13 bases between them. The CDR3 sequence: CALLRANEQYF. CDR3 DNA: TGCGCCCTCCTCCGCGCCAACGAGCAGTACTTC.

The chain couples TRBV7-2 to TRBJ2-2; 10 bases align to TRBD2. The V gene end was trimmed by 8 bases and the J gene end by 4 bases; junction bases not matched to a gene: 7. Germline V gives CDR1 SGHTA, CDR2 FQGNSA. The CDR3 is made up of 15 amino acids. The CDR3 is CASRGVAGGTGELFF. The CDR3 nucleotides read TGTGCCAGCCGGGGCGTAGCGGGGGGCACCGGGGAGCTGTTTTTT.

The chain combines TRBV7-3 with TRBJ1-3, with a tentative D call TRBD1 (6 bases). The CDR3 loop spans 15 amino acids. V dropped 5 bases and J dropped 6 bases, with 17 bases sitting between them. Per germline, CDR1 SGHTA and CDR2 FQGTGA. Written as DNA, the CDR3 is TGTGCCAGCAGCCTAAGACCGGACAGTGCAAACACCATATATTTT. It specifies CASSLRPDSANTIYF.

The rearrangement links TRBV28 to TRBJ2-1, with D perhaps matching TRBD2 (6 bases). The CDR3 consists of 18 residues. V gave up 1 base and J gave up 1 base, with 17 bases separating them. Per germline, CDR1 MDHEN and CDR2 SYDVKM. The CDR3 sequence is CASSLSPHRGSSYNEQFF. CDR3 DNA: TGTGCCAGCAGTTTATCCCCTCATCGGGGGTCGTCCTACAATGAGCAGTTCTTC.

A few counts support this clone. The rearrangement links TRBV30 to TRBJ2-7; 8 bases are a match to TRBD2. The CDR3 loop spans 15 amino acids. CDR1 is GTSNPN, CDR2 SVGIG, per germline (reference sequence). J was trimmed by 5 bases and V by 0 bases; bases with no gene match: 9. CDR3 DNA: TGTGCCTGGAGTGTACTCGCGGGGGGCAGCAACGAGCAGTACTTC. Encoded protein: CAWSVLAGGSNEQYF.

This clone has a handful of counts. The chain links TRBV7-9 to TRBJ2-7; D is unresolved. V was pared by 2 bases and J by 0 bases, with 8 bases between. This CDR3 region has 14 residues. From germline, CDR1 is SEHNR and CDR2 FQNEAQ (reference sequence). The CDR3 nucleotides read TGTGCCAGCAGCTTAAAACAGTACTCCTACGAGCAGTACTTC. Residues: CASSLKQYSYEQYF.

This sequence joins TRBV14 and TRBJ2-7; TRBD1 matches 8 bases. Germline V gene lookup returns CDR1 SGHDN and CDR2 FVKESK. The junction had 11 bases not matched to a gene; V was cut back by 0 bases and J by 7 bases. CDR3 size: 16 residues. The CDR3 is CASSQELTGAPKEQYF. For the CDR3, the DNA is TGTGCCAGCAGCCAAGAGCTGACAGGGGCTCCGAAGGAGCAGTACTTC.

This clone was recorded only once. V gene TRBV7-2 combines with J gene TRBJ1-6; D gene ambiguous. Germline V gene lookup returns CDR1 SGHTA and CDR2 FQGNSA. V lost 4 bases to trimming and J lost 14 bases, with 18 bases between them. The CDR3 is 14 residues long. CDR3 sequence: CASSSPGPAGALHF. For the CDR3, the DNA is TGTGCCAGCAGCTCTCCGGGCCCTGCCGGGGCCCTCCACTTT.

The chain joins TRBV7-2 to TRBJ1-1, with a possible D match to TRBD1 (6 bases). The germline gives CDR1 SGHTA, CDR2 FQGNSA. This CDR3 spans 13 amino acids. The germline V and J ends were trimmed by 5 bases and 1 base, with 8 bases remaining between them. CDR3 sequence (DNA): TGTGCCAGCAGCCTGACAGGGAACACTGAAGCTTTCTTT. It is translated as CASSLTGNTEAFF.

The chain couples TRBV10-1 to TRBJ2-5; 9 bases match TRBD1. This CDR3 contains 16 residues. CDR1 WNHNN and CDR2 SYGVQD come from the germline V gene (reference sequence). Losses at the gene ends were 5 bases for V and 0 bases for J; bases not matched to a gene: 7. The CDR3 reads CASSRGQGENQETQYF. The DNA of the CDR3 is TGCGCCAGCAGTAGGGGACAGGGAGAGAACCAAGAGACCCAGTACTTC.

The chain couples TRBV15 to TRBJ2-5; TRBD2 matches at 7 bases. V was pared by 10 bases and J by 0 bases, with 11 bases of the junction left unmatched. Germline V lookup: CDR1 LNHNV, CDR2 YYDKDF (reference sequence). The CDR3 consists of 15 residues. The CDR3 is CANGGPSGNQETQYF. The DNA of the CDR3 is TGTGCCAATGGCGGGCCTAGCGGCAACCAAGAGACCCAGTACTTC.

The V and J genes are TRBV2 and TRBJ2-7; D possibly uses TRBD1 or TRBD2 (5 bases each). There are 15 residues in the CDR3. Trimming shortened V by 6 bases and J by 3 bases, and 18 bases separated the two germline ends. Germline CDR1 SNHLY, CDR2 FYNNEI. CDR3 coding DNA: TGTGCCAGCAGACCGGGACCGCAAAGCCTCTACGAGCAGTACTTC. Translation: CASRPGPQSLYEQYF. Based on the CDR3 plus reference TRBV2 and TRBJ2-7, the full variable domain is EPEVTQTPSHQVTQMGQEVILRCVPISNHLYFYWYRQILGQKVEFLVSFYNNEISEKSEIFDDQFSVERPDGSNFTLKIRSTKLEDSAMYFCASRPGPQSLYEQYFGPGTRLTVT.

V usage is TRBV24-1 and J usage is TRBJ1-4, with 10 bases matching TRBD1. CDR1 KGHDR and CDR2 SFDVKD come from the germline V gene. The CDR3 contains 14 residues. The J segment lost 8 bases and the V segment lost 8 bases, leaving 7 bases of the junction unmatched. In nucleotides, the CDR3 is TGTGCCACCACGCGGGGACAGGGGTCCGAAAAACTGTTTTTT. Protein: CATTRGQGSEKLFF.